This T cell receptor (beta chain) derives from a study of metastatic and nonmetastatic thyroid tumors (dated by TCRdb to 2020 to 2022). A note on the overall study: Repertoires from peripheral blood and from tumor or nodule tissue samples of malignant and benign thyroid patients were compared. Study-level results and caveats: In both blood and tumor samples, TCR beta diversity was reported to be significantly higher in malignant tumors than in benign nodules.

The library was made by PCR. Sequenced using an Illumina HiSeq 4000. High-throughput sequencing was used to profile the CDR3 region of the TCR beta-chain in every patient. For the original study's pipeline: CDR3 differences across clinicopathological groups were used to build a classifier for discriminating distant-metastatic papillary thyroid cancer patients. Repertoire diversity was assessed with the Shannon index, and tumor-blood repertoire similarity with the Morisita-Horn index. TCRdb passed the public sequencing reads through fastp at Q25 and MiXCR, retaining productive beta sequences. It is TCRdb's table, rather than the study itself, that gives the V and J calls and clone size. Present in this sample are some 10,000 clones, around 9.9% of which were seen just once. In total, the top ten clones hold 7.6% of the sample. The CDR3 numbers 15 residues from cysteine through phenylalanine. Only CDR3 DNA is held: 45 bases, read in frame from base 1. Via the germline V gene, CDR1 is SNHLY and CDR2 FYNNEI. For this chain, trimming is 6 bases at the V end and 3 bases at the J end, and the number of junction bases without a gene match is 5.

This clone was seen repeatedly, ten times or more. No antigen is known for it. There are no base qualities to consult, and no much larger clone falls within one base. No treatment had been received by any patient before thyroid surgery. Using T-cell receptor beta sequencing, the study looked back at clinical samples from patients collected from about 2011 to 2019. The rearrangement combines TRBV2 with TRBJ1-5, with 10 central nucleotides matching TRBD1. The material sequenced was tumor tissue. This sequence originates from a female donor with papillary thyroid cancer or a benign thyroid nodule (not recorded which). Some clones in this sample may be carry-over from other donors' samples. Read as DNA, the sequence is TGTGCCAGCAGGCGGGACAGGGGTTACAATCAGCCCCAGCATTTT. Its amino acids are CASRRDRGYNQPQHF.